This is a list of T cell receptor beta chains from one sample in a study of control samples from healthy donors and cancer patients. Profiling relied on immunoSEQ multiplex PCR, and the TCRdb table lists in-frame clones only, not all of them. The sample lists approximately 220,000 clones, 85% to 95% occurring once. Material for sequencing was blood. The receptors stem from a man aged 50-60 years in good health. CDR3s include the opening cysteine and the closing phenylalanine or tryptophan. D genes are given only for firm matches.

D gene	V gene	J gene	CDR3 protein
NA	TRBV18	TRBJ2-3	CASSPLQTGSTDTQYF
TRBD1	TRBV5-5	TRBJ1-2	CASSSGQGISYGYTF
TRBD1	TRBV19	TRBJ1-1	CASSIWTGETEAFF
TRBD1	TRBV5-4	TRBJ2-3	CASSLDMTGGATDTQYF
NA	TRBV6-1	TRBJ2-3	CASSEEHTQYF
NA	TRBV19	TRBJ1-1	CASSIGEAGGEAFF
NA	TRBV19	TRBJ2-5	CASTQWGAGDQETQYF
TRBD1	TRBV28	TRBJ1-1	CATTIRTGLNTEAFF
NA	TRBV7-2	TRBJ1-1	CASSSRTENTEAFF
NA	TRBV6-5	TRBJ1-2	CASRRDGNYGYTF
NA	TRBV11-2	TRBJ1-1	CASDSGRTFTNTEAFF
NA	TRBV2	TRBJ2-1	CASSGLGFGEQFF
NA	TRBV28	TRBJ2-2	CASSLGAENTGELFF
NA	TRBV28	TRBJ2-2	CASSTPTGELFF
NA	TRBV3-1/TRBV3-2	TRBJ1-3	CASSQGLLRGSYSGNTIYF
TRBD1	TRBV5-1	TRBJ2-5	CASSAGQGLGETQYF
NA	TRBV7-2	TRBJ2-7	CASSFTFHYEQYF
NA	TRBV2	TRBJ2-2	CASSEWRNTGELFF
TRBD2	TRBV5-4	TRBJ2-5	CASSLVPSGGARETQYF
TRBD2	TRBV10-3	TRBJ2-1	CAIRGGAGYNEQFF
NA	TRBV30	TRBJ1-2	CAWTLPGQKGIYGYTF
NA	TRBV24-1	TRBJ1-5	CATSRGTFGLSGYSNQPQHF
TRBD1	TRBV2	TRBJ2-6	CASRAPGQGSSGANVLTF
NA	TRBV6-2/TRBV6-3	TRBJ1-1	CASSYSLGQRNTEAFF
TRBD1	TRBV5-1	TRBJ1-4	CASSPGTDNEKLFF
TRBD1	TRBV23-1	TRBJ1-4	CARPGGCQMWFF
NA	TRBV15	TRBJ1-1	CATSILRGGGTTEAFF
NA	TRBV2	TRBJ2-6	CASSYGANVLTF
TRBD1	TRBV19	TRBJ1-5	CASSEGQGGQPQHF
NA	TRBV4-3	TRBJ1-2	CASSQDLRGSGGYTF
TRBD2	TRBV25-1	TRBJ2-7	CASSRAGLYEQYF
NA	TRBV18	TRBJ1-2	CASSPRPESYTF
NA	TRBV9	TRBJ2-2	CASSVGNSGNTGELFF